The TCR beta chain under discussion was sequenced for a study of cytomegalovirus exposure and HLA in healthy donors. 13 Jbeta primers and 60 Vbeta primers were used for the PCR. Some clones are missing from TCRdb's copy, which holds only in-frame ones; the method was immunoSEQ multiplex PCR. The sample includes around 140,000 clones, around 82% seen only once; the top ten take around 2.9%. On this clone: The antigen remains undetermined.

In germline, CDR1 is SGHRS, CDR2 YFSETQ. The CDR3 spans 16 residues. V was clipped by 0 bases and J by 2 bases; unmatched bases: 6. Whole-study findings and limits: Segments of the TCR beta V type were, in most cases, productive about 87% or about 30% of the time in an earlier analysis. The study dropped some indistinguishable V segments, TRBV6-2 and TRBV6-3 among them. CMV serostatus was the sole immune exposure information available.

The gene calls are TRBV5-1 and TRBJ2-3; 7 nucleotides line up with TRBD1. The source of this sequence is a female donor in good health and CMV-seronegative. The sample comprised PBMCs. CDR3 DNA sequence: TGCGCCAGCAGCTTGGCGAGGGACAGATTCACAGATACGCAGTATTTT. It encodes CASSLARDRFTDTQYF.